The 24 T cell receptor beta chains listed next were all sequenced from one sample in a study of blood T cell repertoires in COVID-19. Only in-frame clones appear in the TCRdb table, and some are missing; sequencing was by immunoSEQ multiplex PCR. The sample holds about 260,000 clones; about 88% are singletons and the top ten take approximately 3%. Material: PBMCs or T cells enriched from blood (not recorded which). These TCRs come from a woman aged 45-65 years who had recovered from COVID-19.

This clone was counted only a few times. The DNA for the CDR3 is TGTGCCAGCAGTGAAAGCAGGACTAGGGGCACAGATACGCAGTATTTT. It encodes CASSESRTRGTDTQYF. The genes are TRBV2 and TRBJ2-3; TRBD2 matches 7 bases. The CDR3 contains 16 residues. Germline V lookup: CDR1 SNHLY, CDR2 FYNNEI. The V and J ends lost 2 bases and 1 base, in that order; junction bases with no gene match: 6.

This clone was counted between two and nine times. This chain connects TRBV4-2 to TRBJ1-2, with 9 bases matching TRBD1. V was pared by 3 bases and J by 5 bases, with 1 base of the junction left unmatched. CDR3 length: 13 amino acids. Per the germline V gene, CDR1 is LGHNA and CDR2 is YNFKEQ. CDR3 nucleotides: TGTGCCAGCAGCCAGGGACAGGGATATGGCTACACCTTC. Protein sequence: CASSQGQGYGYTF.

This sequence joins TRBV24-1 and TRBJ2-3, with D possibly being TRBD1 (6 bases). Deletions cut 3 bases from V and 5 bases from J, with 8 bases between. This CDR3 is built from 13 residues. Looked up from germline, CDR1 is KGHDR and CDR2 is SFDVKD. The CDR3 spells CATSDQGQDTQYF. In nucleotides, the CDR3 is TGTGCCACCAGTGATCAGGGGCAAGATACGCAGTATTTT.

The chain links TRBV19 to TRBJ2-3; TRBD1 aligns across 8 bases. The J segment lost 2 bases and the V segment lost 4 bases, leaving 8 bases of the junction unmatched. The CDR3 extends over 16 amino acids. Germline loops: CDR1 LNHDA, CDR2 SQIVND (reference sequence). The CDR3 region is CASSTPQGAVTDTQYF. CDR3 coding DNA: TGTGCCAGTAGTACCCCTCAGGGGGCAGTCACAGATACGCAGTATTTT.

This clone was observed once. The chain carries TRBV14 and TRBJ1-5, with 8 bases matching TRBD1. The V segment lost 0 bases and the J segment 6 bases; nucleotides outside the gene matches: 7. Germline V gives CDR1 SGHDN, CDR2 FVKESK. CDR3 length equals 16 residues. The CDR3 DNA is TGTGCCAGCAGCCAAGAGAGACAGGGGCTCCTTCAGCCCCAGCATTTT. Translating it yields CASSQERQGLLQPQHF. The whole variable domain, remainder taken from reference TRBV14 and TRBJ1-5, is EAGVTQFPSHSVIEKGQTVTLRCDPISGHDNLYWYRRVMGKEIKFLLHFVKESKQDESGMPNNRFLAERTGGTYSTLKVQPAELEDSGVYFCASSQERQGLLQPQHFGDGTRLSIL.

The chain links TRBV28 to TRBJ2-1; D is unresolved. V lost 3 bases, J lost 5 bases, and 14 bases lay in between. CDR1 is MDHEN and CDR2 is SYDVKM in the germline V gene. The CDR3 spans 15 residues. This CDR3 is CASSFPQRRNNEQFF. DNA for the CDR3: TGTGCCAGCAGTTTTCCGCAGCGACGAAACAATGAGCAGTTCTTC.

J is TRBJ1-1 and V is TRBV4-3; D is undetermined. With 0 bases removed from V and 11 bases from J, the gap between germline ends came to 16 bases. Germline loops: CDR1 LGHNA, CDR2 YSLEER. The CDR3 consists of 14 residues. The CDR3 region has the DNA TGCGCCAGCAGCCAAGATTATAGAGGAGGTATTGCTTTCTTT. It codes for CASSQDYRGGIAFF.

Here the CDR3 reads CASSQSLTREVSWSYEQYF. The DNA for the CDR3 is TGTGCCAGCAGCCAATCCCTAACACGGGAGGTTTCGTGGAGCTACGAGCAGTACTTC. The V gene is TRBV3-1 (or the pseudogene TRBV3-2), the J gene TRBJ2-7, with TRBD2 matching over 7 bases. The CDR3 extends over 19 amino acids. With 2 bases clipped from V and 3 bases from J, the junction kept 19 bases outside the gene matches. Germline CDR1 is LGHDT and CDR2 is YNNKEL (reference sequence).

The CDR3 here is CASSFHVNQPQHF. The DNA of the CDR3 is TGTGCCAGCAGTTTCCATGTCAATCAGCCCCAGCATTTT. The rearrangement links TRBV6-2 or TRBV6-3 to TRBJ1-5; D gene unclear. The CDR3 contains 13 residues. Trimming cost V 4 bases and J 3 bases, with 7 bases left between them. Germline V CDR1 and CDR2: MNHEY, SVGEGT.

The rearrangement joins TRBV28 to TRBJ2-3; 7 bases align to TRBD1. Germline-derived CDR1 and CDR2 are MDHEN and SYDVKM. This CDR3 has 14 amino acids. The ends lost 6 bases at V and 1 base at J; junction bases unmatched: 4. DNA of the CDR3: TGTGCCAGCAGGCACAGGGGTGGCACAGATACGCAGTATTTT. It translates to CASRHRGGTDTQYF.

J is TRBJ1-4 and V is TRBV15; the match to TRBD1 covers 7 bases. Germline CDR1 LNHNV, CDR2 YYDKDF (reference sequence). V lost 3 bases and J lost 5; bases outside the gene matches: 6. The CDR3 loop spans 15 amino acids. The CDR3 region has the DNA TGTGCCACCAGCAGGGAGACAGGGTTAAATGAAAAACTGTTTTTT. The encoded protein is CATSRETGLNEKLFF.

V usage is TRBV5-8 and J usage is TRBJ2-1; D remains ambiguous. CDR1 is SGHTS, CDR2 YDEGEE, per germline. The CDR3 sequence is 11 residues long. V lost 4 bases and J lost 7, with 6 bases in between. This CDR3 is CASSVFNEQFF. The CDR3 DNA reads TGTGCCAGCAGCGTATTTAATGAGCAGTTCTTC. The full variable domain, completed using reference TRBV5-8 and TRBJ2-1, is EAGVTQSPTHLIKTRGQQATLRCSPISGHTSVYWYQQALGLGLQFLLWYDEGEERNRGNFPPRFSGRQFPNYSSELNVNALELEDSALYLCASSVFNEQFFGPGTRLTVL.

The chain uses TRBV30 and TRBJ1-5; D is unclear. CDR3 length: 13 amino acids. CDR1 and CDR2 (germline): GTSNPN, SVGIG (reference sequence). V was trimmed by 3 bases and J by 6 bases, leaving 12 bases between them. In nucleotides, the CDR3 is TGTGCCTGGAGCCCGCCGGTCGGTCAGCCCCAGCATTTT. It yields the protein CAWSPPVGQPQHF.

Concerning this clone: Compared with germline, one end of the junction differs, possibly owing to a read error. The chain is built from TRBV9 and TRBJ2-2; 9 positions match TRBD2. The CDR3 runs to 15 residues. Germline loops: CDR1 SGDLS, CDR2 YYNGEE. CDR3 nucleotide sequence: TGTGCCAGCAACGTAGTTAGCGGGAGCACCGGGGAGCTGTTTTTT. It codes for CASNVVSGSTGELFF.

As concerns this clone: The same CDR3 arises from other DNA sequences in this sample as well. The chain links TRBV10-2 to TRBJ1-1; D perhaps matches TRBD1 (5 bases). Trimming stripped 3 bases from V and 1 base from J, with 6 bases between. The CDR3 consists of 13 residues. CDR1 and CDR2 (germline): WSHSY, SAAADI. DNA for the CDR3: TGCGCCAGCAGTGAACAGGAGAACACTGAAGCTTTCTTT. Protein: CASSEQENTEAFF.

The chain is built from TRBV7-2 and TRBJ2-7; 8 positions agree with TRBD1. The CDR3 is 14 amino acids. J gave up 2 bases and V 3 bases, and 3 bases lay outside the gene matches. CDR1 is SGHTA, CDR2 FQGNSA, per germline. The CDR3 spells CASSFDRGAYEQYF. The CDR3 DNA reads TGTGCCAGCAGCTTTGACAGGGGTGCCTACGAGCAGTACTTC.

The genes are TRBV19 and TRBJ2-3; 10 bases match TRBD1. Germline V gives CDR1 LNHDA, CDR2 SQIVND (reference sequence). This CDR3 is 15 amino acids long. Trimming cost V 4 bases and J 2 bases; bases outside gene matches: 3. For the CDR3, the DNA is TGTGCCAGTAGTAGGGACAGGGGAATCACAGATACGCAGTATTTT. Its protein product is CASSRDRGITDTQYF.

The V gene is TRBV10-3, the J gene TRBJ1-2; D possibly corresponds to TRBD1 (5 bases). V lost 0 bases, J lost 6 bases, and 8 bases lay in between. The CDR3 loop spans 13 amino acids. Germline V lookup: CDR1 ENHRY, CDR2 SYGVKD. CDR3 bases: TGTGCCATCAGTGAGTCACCGGGGGATGGCTACACCTTC. Protein: CAISESPGDGYTF.

The V gene is TRBV5-1, the J gene TRBJ2-7; 11 bases align to TRBD2. CDR1 and CDR2 from the germline V gene are SGHRS and YFSETQ. CDR3 size: 16 residues. J gave up 0 bases and V 4 bases, and 6 bases lay outside the gene matches. CDR3 DNA sequence: TGCGCCAGCAGCGGGCGGGGACTAGCGGACTCCTACGAGCAGTACTTC. It codes for CASSGRGLADSYEQYF.

This chain joins TRBV7-6 and TRBJ1-1, with 10 bases that match TRBD1. The CDR3 has 15 residues. The germline V gene encodes CDR1 SGHVS and CDR2 FNYEAQ. Trimming removed 5 bases from V and 6 bases from J; junction bases left unmatched: 9. CDR3 sequence reads: CASSLRTGGIPEAFF. CDR3 DNA sequence: TGTGCCAGCAGCCTCAGGACAGGGGGTATCCCTGAAGCTTTCTTT.

The V and J genes are TRBV6-5 and TRBJ2-1; 14 bases are a match to TRBD2. V gave up 6 bases and J gave up 7 bases; unmatched junction bases: 2. The CDR3 is 14 amino acids. CDR1 and CDR2 (germline): MNHEY, SVGAGI. CDR3 nucleotide sequence: TGTGCCAGCAGACGACTAGCGGGAGGGAATGAGCAGTTCTTC. This encodes CASRRLAGGNEQFF.

This chain connects TRBV19 to TRBJ1-1; 7 bases map to TRBD1. There are 15 residues in the CDR3. CDR1 is LNHDA and CDR2 is SQIVND in the germline V gene (reference sequence). The V segment lost 6 bases and the J segment 0 bases; nucleotides outside the gene matches: 7. CDR3 sequence (DNA): TGTGCCAGTAGAGGACAGGCAGCTATGAACACTGAAGCTTTCTTT. The encoded protein is CASRGQAAMNTEAFF.

The rearrangement uses TRBV11-2 and TRBJ1-3; D may be TRBD1 (6 bases). The CDR3 is made up of 18 amino acids. CDR1 and CDR2 from the germline V gene are SGHAT and FQNNGV. Trimming removed 4 bases from V and 0 bases from J, with 19 bases in between. CDR3 sequence (DNA): TGTGCCAGCAGCTACGTCGGACAGTGGTTCAGCTCTGGAAACACCATATATTTT. This translates into CASSYVGQWFSSGNTIYF.

This clone has a single count. The rearrangement joins TRBV11-3 to TRBJ2-1; 9 bases fit TRBD2. Unmatched junction bases numbered 16, after V lost 4 bases and J lost 0 bases. The germline gives CDR1 SGHNT, CDR2 YENEEA. The CDR3 extends over 20 amino acids. The CDR3 coding sequence is TGTGCCAGCAGCTCGAGCGAGACTAGCGGACTACAAAGCTCCTACAATGAGCAGTTCTTC. Translation gives CASSSSETSGLQSSYNEQFF.